The 22 T cell receptor beta chains in this list originate from one sample, sequenced in a study of blood T cell repertoires in COVID-19. Sequencing was performed with immunoSEQ multiplex PCR; in TCRdb, only in-frame clones are kept and a portion is missing. The sample records a few hundred thousand clones, roughly four fifths being singletons. The source material was peripheral blood. The origin of the receptors is a woman in her 70s with COVID-19, enrolled during active disease.

The V and J genes are TRBV9 and TRBJ2-2; D remains ambiguous. V lost 4 bases, J lost 4 bases, and 8 bases lay in between. The CDR3 runs 13 residues. Per germline, CDR1 SGDLS and CDR2 YYNGEE. CDR3 nucleotide sequence: TGTGCCAGCAGCCAATTTCCCACCGGGGAGCTGTTTTTT. This codes for CASSQFPTGELFF.

This sequence joins TRBV18 and TRBJ1-2; possible D gene TRBD1, 5 bases. Trimming took off 6 bases at V and 4 bases at J, with 15 bases between the two ends. The CDR3 is made up of 14 amino acids. Germline V gene lookup returns CDR1 KGHSH and CDR2 LQKENI. The CDR3 reads CASSRDRQLYGYTF. CDR3 nucleotides: TGTGCCAGCTCGCGTGATCGACAGCTCTATGGCTACACCTTC.

Only one count was recorded for this clone. The rearrangement joins TRBV28 to TRBJ2-3; 8 bases align to TRBD2. V dropped 1 base and J dropped 5; count of bases not matched to a gene: 2. Germline V CDR1 and CDR2: MDHEN, SYDVKM. This CDR3 comprises 14 residues. The CDR3 DNA follows: TGTGCCAGCAGTTTATCAAGCGGGAGAGATACGCAGTATTTT. As protein: CASSLSSGRDTQYF.

In this sample, this clone turned up a few times. V is TRBV3-1 (or the pseudogene TRBV3-2) and J is TRBJ1-6; 9 nucleotides align to TRBD1. V shed 6 bases and J 8 bases; nucleotides not matched to a gene: 8. Germline V gene data show CDR1 as LGHDT and CDR2 as YNNKEL (reference sequence). CDR3 length: 15 amino acids. CDR3 sequence (DNA): TGTGCCAGCAGTACCACAGGGGGCAAAGATTCACCCCTCCACTTT. It encodes CASSTTGGKDSPLHF.

To note about this clone: The sample has other DNA sequences that encode this CDR3 too. The genes are TRBV5-1 and TRBJ1-1, with D maybe TRBD1 (5 bases). Germline CDR1 SGHRS, CDR2 YFSETQ. V was pared by 0 bases and J by 2 bases, with 8 bases between. This CDR3 has 14 residues. The CDR3 DNA is TGCGCCAGCAGCTTGGCGGGGGGAAACACTGAAGCTTTCTTT. Residues: CASSLAGGNTEAFF.

In nucleotides, the CDR3 is TGTGCCAGCAGCGTAGACAGCTTCTATGGCTACACCTTC. The encoded protein is CASSVDSFYGYTF. This chain connects TRBV9 to TRBJ1-2; unclear D gene. Germline CDR1 is SGDLS and CDR2 is YYNGEE. CDR3 length: 13 amino acids. Trimming took 0 bases from V and 4 from J, leaving 7 bases between them.

V is TRBV5-1 and J is TRBJ2-2; D is possibly TRBD1 (5 bases). V lost 5 bases to trimming and J lost 6 bases, with 14 bases between them. The CDR3 sequence is 14 residues long. Germline lookup yields CDR1 SGHRS and CDR2 YFSETQ. The CDR3 spells CASSLARVSGELFF. CDR3 nucleotide sequence: TGCGCCAGCAGTTTAGCCAGGGTTTCCGGGGAGCTGTTTTTT. The variable domain in full, with the rest retrieved from reference TRBV5-1 and TRBJ2-2, is KAGVTQTPRYLIKTRGQQVTLSCSPISGHRSVSWYQQTPGQGLQFLFEYFSETQRNKGNFPGRFSGRQFSNSRSEMNVSTLELGDSALYLCASSLARVSGELFFGEGSRLTVL.

Concerning this clone: Germline and junction disagree at one end, which may indicate a read error. This chain joins TRBV2 and TRBJ1-2, with D perhaps matching TRBD1 (6 bases). Germline lookup yields CDR1 SNHLY and CDR2 FYNNEI. The CDR3 runs to 13 residues. The CDR3 region has the DNA TGTGCCAGCTCCTTTTCAGGGACAACAAATTGTATCTTC. Residues: CASSFSGTTNCIF.

The CDR3 region is CASSIGTSGRGFTQYF. The CDR3 coding sequence is TGTGCCAGCAGTATCGGGACTAGCGGGAGGGGATTTACGCAGTATTTT. The V and J genes are TRBV27 and TRBJ2-3; TRBD2 matches 16 bases. Trimming took 5 bases from V and 8 from J; bases not matched to a gene: 7. CDR3 size: 16 residues. Germline-derived CDR1 and CDR2 are MNHEY and SMNVEV (reference sequence).

The chain recombines TRBV28 with TRBJ1-6; D is perhaps TRBD1 (6 bases). This CDR3 is built from 16 residues. V lost 8 bases to trimming and J lost 1 base, with 15 bases between them. CDR1 is MDHEN and CDR2 is SYDVKM in the germline V gene. The CDR3 DNA sequence: TGTGCCAGCGGCGGTCTAGGGGGATCCTATAATTCACCCCTCCACTTT. Its protein product is CASGGLGGSYNSPLHF.

This clone has just a few counts. The chain has TRBV7-9 and TRBJ1-1; 7 bases agree with TRBD1. The CDR3 spans 14 residues. V dropped 2 bases and J dropped 4; count of bases not matched to a gene: 4. Germline V gives CDR1 SEHNR, CDR2 FQNEAQ (reference sequence). CDR3 nucleotides: TGTGCCAGCAGCTTAAAGGGGGCAGGCACTGAAGCTTTCTTT. It translates to CASSLKGAGTEAFF. The full variable domain, with the rest looked up from reference TRBV7-9 and TRBJ1-1, is DTGVSQNPRHKITKRGQNVTFRCDPISEHNRLYWYRQTLGQGPEFLTYFQNEAQLEKSRLLSDRFSAERPKGSFSTLEIQRTEQGDSAMYLCASSLKGAGTEAFFGQGTRLTVV.

The chain links TRBV7-9 to TRBJ1-2, with D perhaps TRBD1 (6 bases). The CDR3 sequence is 15 residues long. Germline assignment: CDR1 SEHNR and CDR2 FQNEAQ (reference sequence). V was clipped by 5 bases and J by 4 bases, with 17 bases between them. The CDR3 region has the DNA TGTGCCAGCAGCCCCAGCACAGGGACGGGCTATGGCTACACCTTC. Its protein product is CASSPSTGTGYGYTF.

This clone has a count of ten or more. The chain joins TRBV28 to TRBJ2-7, with D possibly being TRBD2 (5 bases). The CDR3 loop spans 14 amino acids. The V gene's germline CDR1 is MDHEN and CDR2 SYDVKM. The germline V and J ends were trimmed by 2 bases and 5 bases, with 13 bases remaining between them. The CDR3 DNA reads TGTGCCAGCAGTTTAGCCTCACTAGGAGACGAGCAGTACTTC. Translation: CASSLASLGDEQYF.

The J gene is TRBJ1-5, the V gene TRBV6-2 or TRBV6-3; tentatively, D is TRBD1 (6 bases). Germline V gene data show CDR1 as MNHEY and CDR2 as SVGEGT. This CDR3 has 14 amino acids. V was clipped by 5 bases and J by 4 bases, with 12 bases between them. The DNA of the CDR3 is TGTGCCAGCAGTGACGGACAGAAAAATCAGCCCCAGCATTTT. The encoded protein is CASSDGQKNQPQHF.

The genes are TRBV7-2 and TRBJ1-6; weak D call: TRBD1 (6 bases). The CDR3 is made up of 15 amino acids. V was pared by 0 bases and J by 6 bases, with 9 bases between. CDR1 is SGHTA and CDR2 is FQGNSA in the germline V gene. CDR3: CASSLAGGLNSPLHF. The DNA of the CDR3 is TGTGCCAGCAGCTTAGCGGGGGGGCTTAATTCACCCCTCCACTTT. The full variable domain, in which reference TRBV7-2 and TRBJ1-6 provide the parts outside the CDR3, is GAGVSQSPSNKVTEKGKDVELRCDPISGHTALYWYRQSLGQGLEFLIYFQGNSAPDKSGLPSDRFSAERTGGSVSTLTIQRTQQEDSAVYLCASSLAGGLNSPLHFGNGTRLTVT.

This clone appeared a single time. The chain is built from TRBV29-1 and TRBJ2-4, with 12 nucleotides matching TRBD1. The germline CDR1 and CDR2 sequences are SQVTM and ANQGSEA. J lost 1 base, V lost 6 bases, and 10 bases had no gene match. This CDR3 spans 17 amino acids. The CDR3 DNA reads as TGCAGCGTAGGGGACAGGGGGCTTGGAAGGGCCAAAAACATTCAGTACTTC. Translation gives CSVGDRGLGRAKNIQYF.

This clone came up a few times. This rearrangement joins TRBV18 to TRBJ1-1; D call uncertain. Trimming left V 1 base short and J 3 bases short, with 9 bases between. There are 14 residues in the CDR3. Germline V lookup: CDR1 KGHSH, CDR2 LQKENI. The CDR3 sequence: CASSPRGEYTEAFF. As DNA, the CDR3 is TGTGCCAGCTCACCACGCGGTGAGTACACTGAAGCTTTCTTT.

This sequence joins TRBV19 and TRBJ2-7; maybe TRBD2 (6 bases). Deletions cut 6 bases from V and 7 bases from J, with 19 bases between. The CDR3 is 14 amino acids. In germline, CDR1 is LNHDA, CDR2 SQIVND (reference sequence). The CDR3 bases are TGTGCCAGTAGCCTAGCTGGAGGGCCCGGAGAGCAGTACTTC. Its protein product is CASSLAGGPGEQYF.

This clone turned up a few times. Here the CDR3 DNA reads TGTGCCAGCAGCCAAGATCACGGCGGTGAAAAACTGTTTTTT. It yields the protein CASSQDHGGEKLFF. The rearrangement joins TRBV3-1 (or the pseudogene TRBV3-2) to TRBJ1-4, with D hard to call. Germline V lookup: CDR1 LGHDT, CDR2 YNNKEL (reference sequence). The CDR3 sequence is 14 residues long. The V end lost 0 bases, the J end lost 7 bases, and 9 bases lay between the germline ends.

The chain employs TRBV4-3 and TRBJ2-3, with 7 bases fitting TRBD2. CDR3 size: 16 residues. V lost 4 bases, J lost 1 base, and 8 bases stayed unmatched. Germline CDR1 reads LGHNA; CDR2 reads YSLEER. The CDR3 nucleotides read TGCGCCAGCAGCCTCGGTGGGGGGGTCCGCACAGATACGCAGTATTTT. Translated, it gives CASSLGGGVRTDTQYF.

The genes are TRBV27 and TRBJ1-2, with D possibly being TRBD1 (6 bases). Trimming removed 3 bases at V and 2 bases at J, with 13 bases between. The CDR3 has 15 amino acids. Germline V CDR1 and CDR2: MNHEY, SMNVEV (reference sequence). The CDR3 reads CASSLFQGWNYGYTF. CDR3 coding DNA: TGTGCCAGCAGTTTGTTTCAGGGGTGGAACTATGGCTACACCTTC.

To note about this clone: Lacking the conserved final phenylalanine or tryptophan, this CDR3 likely reflects a read error. The DNA is left out, because the CDR3 cannot be placed on it with certainty; the CDR3 is given as TCRdb lists it. The gene calls are TRBV21-1 and TRBJ1-2. TRBV21-1 is listed as a pseudogene. The CDR3 is 13 amino acids long, termini counted. CDR3 region: CASSKKTWPGGSV.